These 22 T cell receptor beta chains came from one sample sequenced in a study of T cells expressing NK-cell markers. Following a re-call of the 5' RACE reads, TCRdb has one entry per CDR3 protein and lacks DNA. This sample carries more than 120,000 distinct CDR3 sequences, with 9% to 15% going to the ten biggest clones. The specimen sequenced was blood T cells: a sorted CD56 or NKG2C T cell subset, CD4+ or CD8+ T cells, or bulk PBMC T cells (not recorded which). The source is a man between 18 and 35 years old in good health.

This chain's CDR3 is CASSLNPGATEAFF. The V call is TRBV7-3, the J call TRBJ1-1; TCRdb designates TRBD1, a call that cannot be tested without DNA. The CDR3 contains 14 residues. CDR1 and CDR2 (germline): SGHTA, FQGTGA.

This chain connects TRBV15 to TRBJ2-2; TCRdb picks TRBD2, but there is no DNA to check that call. The CDR3 loop spans 18 amino acids. Germline CDR1 and CDR2: LNHNV and YYDKDF (reference sequence). CDR3: CATSRSAGEWANTGELFF.

The chain couples TRBV25-1 to TRBJ2-1; the D call from TCRdb, TRBD2, cannot be confirmed without DNA. The V gene's germline CDR1 is MGHDK and CDR2 SYGVNS. The CDR3 has 14 residues. The CDR3 here is CASQNGGDYNEQFF.

V gene TRBV2 combines with J gene TRBJ2-5; checking the TCRdb D call of TRBD2 is not possible without DNA. Germline assignment: CDR1 SNHLY and CDR2 FYNNEI. This CDR3 has 16 amino acids. CDR3 region: CARGLAGGSFQETQYF.

The J gene is TRBJ2-3, the V gene TRBV18. CDR1 and CDR2 (germline): KGHSH, LQKENI. There are 14 residues in the CDR3. The CDR3 is CASSPEPSTDTQYF.

The chain employs TRBV7-2 and TRBJ2-1; the D gene TCRdb calls, TRBD2, cannot be checked with no DNA. Germline values: CDR1 SGHTA, CDR2 FQGNSA. This CDR3 has 17 residues. The CDR3 reads CASSLLLAGGSYNEQFF.

The rearrangement joins TRBV20-1 to TRBJ2-3; no DNA is available, so the TRBD1 call from TCRdb remains unchecked. The CDR3 covers 15 residues. From germline, CDR1 is DFQATT and CDR2 SNEGSKA (reference sequence). The CDR3 spells CSARDPPGPPDTQYF.

The chain employs TRBV9 and TRBJ2-3; TCRdb lists TRBD2, though no DNA is available to test this call. The germline gives CDR1 SGDLS, CDR2 YYNGEE. The CDR3 consists of 18 residues. The CDR3 sequence is CASSVRGLAGSPGDTQYF.

The CDR3 sequence: CASSPVGDTQYF. The chain links TRBV5-1 to TRBJ2-3. The CDR3 totals 12 residues. The germline V gene encodes CDR1 SGHRS and CDR2 YFSETQ.

The chain combines TRBV12-3 or TRBV12-4 with TRBJ2-5; the D gene TCRdb calls, TRBD1, cannot be checked with no DNA. This CDR3 spans 15 amino acids. CDR3 in amino acids: CASSLTSLSQETQYF.

The chain recombines TRBV20-1 with TRBJ2-3; TCRdb indicates TRBD1, and absent DNA this call remains unverified. Germline CDR1 and CDR2: DFQATT and SNEGSKA (reference sequence). The CDR3 has 16 residues. The CDR3: CSARDFGGTLTDTQYF.

CDR3 amino acids: CASSPLTGGYGYTGELFF. The chain carries TRBV6-1 and TRBJ2-2; TCRdb indicates TRBD1, and absent DNA this call remains unverified. CDR3 length equals 18 residues. Germline CDR1 is MNHNS and CDR2 is SASEGT.

The gene calls are TRBV6-5 and TRBJ2-4; TCRdb's D call of TRBD1 is untestable without DNA. Germline V gene sequence: CDR1 MNHEY, CDR2 SVGAGI. This CDR3 spans 16 amino acids. CDR3 loop: CASSYRGQGGGNIQYF.

The chain is built from TRBV6-1 and TRBJ2-1; with no DNA, the TCRdb D assignment of TRBD2 cannot be verified. CDR1 and CDR2 from the germline V gene are MNHNS and SASEGT. This CDR3 is 16 amino acids long. The CDR3 sequence is CASSTATRFPDYEQFF.

The chain joins TRBV30 to TRBJ2-7; TCRdb indicates TRBD1, and absent DNA this call remains unverified. The CDR3 covers 14 residues. CDR1 and CDR2 from the germline V gene are GTSNPN and SVGIG (reference sequence). The CDR3 loop reads CAWSGGGDPYEQYF.

The V gene is TRBV29-1, the J gene TRBJ2-1; the TCRdb D gene call, TRBD2, has no DNA to confirm it. Germline CDR1 and CDR2: SQVTM and ANQGSEA. CDR3 length equals 14 residues. The CDR3 spells CSVAGTSGSLEQFF.

This chain connects TRBV12-3 or TRBV12-4 to TRBJ2-1; TCRdb calls TRBD2, which cannot be checked without DNA. The CDR3 runs to 15 residues. CDR3 protein: CASSPEAGLNNEQFF.

CDR3 loop: CASSQESSAVRTDTQYF. V and J are TRBV4-3 and TRBJ2-3; TCRdb's D call, TRBD2, is unchecked because there is no DNA. Germline V CDR1 and CDR2: LGHNA, YSLEER. The CDR3 extends over 17 amino acids.

The genes are TRBV13 and TRBJ1-6; TCRdb's D call, TRBD1, is unchecked because there is no DNA. Per germline, CDR1 PRHDT and CDR2 FYEKMQ (reference sequence). This CDR3 is built from 16 residues. This CDR3 is CASSFYSGNYNSPLHF.

V and J are TRBV12-3 or TRBV12-4 and TRBJ2-1; with no DNA, the TCRdb D assignment of TRBD1 cannot be verified. The CDR3 is 16 amino acids. CDR3 protein: CASIIRQGPSYNEQFF.

The chain uses TRBV2 and TRBJ2-2. Germline V gene sequence: CDR1 SNHLY, CDR2 FYNNEI. The CDR3 runs 13 residues. The CDR3 spells CASSRGYTGELFF.

CDR3 loop: CASTDTYNEQFF. V usage is TRBV27 and J usage is TRBJ2-1. The CDR3 spans 12 residues. Per the germline V gene, CDR1 is MNHEY and CDR2 is SMNVEV (reference sequence).